This entry describes one T cell receptor (beta chain). The CDR3 consists of 16 residues. Losses at the gene ends were 6 bases for V and 12 bases for J; bases not matched to a gene: 19. The germline gives CDR1 SEHNR, CDR2 FQNEAQ (reference sequence). Researchers used genomic DNA as the template to profile TCR beta VDJ and CDR3. TCRdb itself ran the reads through MiXCR, one entry per CDR3 protein. The sample holds around 250,000 distinct CDR3 sequences, roughly 80% seen once. This record comes from a study of CD8+CD57+ T cells in acquired aplastic anemia. All patients picked for sequencing had shown, by flow cytometry, an expansion of CD8+CD57+ cells.

The J gene is TRBJ2-1, the V gene TRBV7-9; 8 nucleotides match TRBD2. The TCR originated in a human donor with aplastic anemia. What was sequenced was sorted CD4+, CD8+, or CD8+CD57+ T cells (not recorded which) from PBMCs. The CDR3 region has the DNA TGTGCCAGCAGGAGTCAAAGGGACGGGGGGGACGTGTTGCAGTTCTTC. Residues: CASRSQRDGGDVLQFF.